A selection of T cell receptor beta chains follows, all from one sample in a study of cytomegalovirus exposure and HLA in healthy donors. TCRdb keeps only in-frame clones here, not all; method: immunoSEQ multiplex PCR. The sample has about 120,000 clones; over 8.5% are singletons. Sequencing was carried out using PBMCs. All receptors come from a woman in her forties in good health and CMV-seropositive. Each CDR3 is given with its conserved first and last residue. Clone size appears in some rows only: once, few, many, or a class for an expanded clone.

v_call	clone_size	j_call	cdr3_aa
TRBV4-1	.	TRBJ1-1	CASSQAPGGNTEAFF
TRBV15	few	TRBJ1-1	CATSKRQSNTEAFF
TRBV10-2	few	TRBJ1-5	CASAGTGGNQPQHF
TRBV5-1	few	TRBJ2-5	CASSPLGSHETQYF
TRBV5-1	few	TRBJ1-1	CASSSLGRETEAFF
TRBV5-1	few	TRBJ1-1	CASSRTDGRFEAFF
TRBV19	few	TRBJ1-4	CASTIQRSTNEKLFF
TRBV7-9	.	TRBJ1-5	CASSLGGDQPQHF
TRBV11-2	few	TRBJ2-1	CASSSRTSAYNEQFF
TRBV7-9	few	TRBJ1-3	CASSIPLGLPFSGNTIYF
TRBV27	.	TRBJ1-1	CASSPLGSLNTEAFF
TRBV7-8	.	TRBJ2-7	CASSFMTGPSYEQYF
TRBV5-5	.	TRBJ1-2	CASSAGINKYGYTF
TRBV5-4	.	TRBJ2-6	CASSPGTGGFSGANVLTF
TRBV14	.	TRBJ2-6	CASSQDLVLRGVLTF
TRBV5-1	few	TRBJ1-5	CASSLRLKENQPQHF
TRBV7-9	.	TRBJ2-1	CASSLALLAGVEQFF
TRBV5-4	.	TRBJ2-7	CASSPGDRSSYEQYF
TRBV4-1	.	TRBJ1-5	CASSPLGLSNQPQHF
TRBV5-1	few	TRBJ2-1	CASSLEAGGYNEQFF
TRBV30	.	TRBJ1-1	CAWKRVEAFF
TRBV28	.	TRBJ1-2	CASSSSRASYGYTF
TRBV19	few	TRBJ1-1	CASRLDRVTEAFF
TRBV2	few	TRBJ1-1	CASSSDRIMNTEAFF
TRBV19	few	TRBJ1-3	CASSTRTAAGNTIYF
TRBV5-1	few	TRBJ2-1	CASSLAGVSYNEQFF
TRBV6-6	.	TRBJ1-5	CASSPPGGNQPQHF
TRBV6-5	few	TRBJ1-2	CASSSALGSANYGYTF
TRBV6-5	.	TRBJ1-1	CASTGGNTEAFF
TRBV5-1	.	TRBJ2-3	CASSETGPDTQYF
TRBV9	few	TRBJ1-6	CASSAGQWNNSPLHF
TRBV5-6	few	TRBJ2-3	CASSSTGRNTDTQYF
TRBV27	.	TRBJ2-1	CASSRLAGGYRNEQFF
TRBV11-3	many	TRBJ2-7	CASSFRQGAEQYF
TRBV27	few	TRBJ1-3	CASSDGQGGGNTIYF
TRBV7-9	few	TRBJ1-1	CASSQRGGENTEAFF
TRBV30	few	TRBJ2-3	CAWSDLSGGADTQYF
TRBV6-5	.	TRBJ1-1	CASSPGENTEAFF
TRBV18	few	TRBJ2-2	CASSPQGQGVTGELFF
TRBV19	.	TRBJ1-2	CASSTTGLHGYTF
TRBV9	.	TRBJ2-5	CASSPRTKETQYF
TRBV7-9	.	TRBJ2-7	CASSRSGGYSYEQYF
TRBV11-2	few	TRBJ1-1	CASSPQTGVDTEAFF
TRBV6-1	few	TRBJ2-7	CASSARAPGEQYF
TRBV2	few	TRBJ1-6	CASSEEGQGSSPLHF
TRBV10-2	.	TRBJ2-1	CASRPLGGTYNEQFF